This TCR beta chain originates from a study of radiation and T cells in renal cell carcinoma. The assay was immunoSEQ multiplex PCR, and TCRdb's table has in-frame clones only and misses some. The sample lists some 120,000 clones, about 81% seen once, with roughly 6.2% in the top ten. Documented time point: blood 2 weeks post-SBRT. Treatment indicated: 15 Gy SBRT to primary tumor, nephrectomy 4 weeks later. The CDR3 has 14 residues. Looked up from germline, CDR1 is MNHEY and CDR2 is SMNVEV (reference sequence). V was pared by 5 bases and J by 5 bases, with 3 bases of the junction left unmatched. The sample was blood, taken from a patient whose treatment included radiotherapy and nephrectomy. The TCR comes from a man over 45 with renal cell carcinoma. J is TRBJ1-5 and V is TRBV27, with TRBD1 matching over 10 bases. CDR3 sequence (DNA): TGTGCCAGCAGTGGAGGACAGGGGGATCAGCCCCAGCATTTT. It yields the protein CASSGGQGDQPQHF.